These 17 T cell receptor beta chains were sequenced from one sample in a study of Ad26.COV2.S vaccination and SARS-CoV-2 variants. This sample's treatment: around 19 received Ad26.COV2.S at low or high dose, single or two shots; about five received placebo; per-sample allocation not given. Sampling occurred on day 63 after the first vaccine or placebo injection. Clones were sequenced by immunoSEQ multiplex PCR, and TCRdb holds only the in-frame ones, with some missing. The sample shows some 300,000 clones, over 80% of them seen only once. Sequenced here: peripheral blood, sampled in a trial of Ad26.COV2.S vaccine versus placebo. Source of these receptors: a person aged 18-65 years who received the Ad26.COV2.S COVID-19 vaccine or a placebo.

The rearrangement joins TRBV6-1 to TRBJ1-4, with 7 nucleotides matching TRBD1. Germline V gives CDR1 MNHNS, CDR2 SASEGT. The V and J ends lost 3 bases and 5 bases, in that order; junction bases with no gene match: 6. This CDR3 contains 15 residues. The CDR3 DNA is TGTGCCAGCAGTGATAATCAGGGGGGAAATGAAAAACTGTTTTTT. It codes for CASSDNQGGNEKLFF.

The rearrangement joins TRBV28 to TRBJ1-1; no definite D call. The CDR3 spans 15 residues. The V end was cut by 5 bases, the J end by 5 bases, with 18 bases between. From germline, CDR1 is MDHEN and CDR2 SYDVKM. CDR3 DNA: TGTGCCAGCAGTAACAGCCAAGGGATTGGGACTGAAGCTTTCTTT. Translated: CASSNSQGIGTEAFF.

This chain connects TRBV7-9 to TRBJ2-3; D unresolved. CDR3 length: 14 residues. Trimming removed 5 bases at V and 13 bases at J, with 22 bases between. The V gene's germline CDR1 is SEHNR and CDR2 FQNEAQ (reference sequence). The CDR3 DNA reads TGTGCCAGCAGCCCCCCGGGTGGCACGTATGAGAAGTATTTT. It specifies CASSPPGGTYEKYF.

The V gene is TRBV5-1, the J gene TRBJ1-1; unclear D gene. The CDR3 is 14 amino acids. The V and J ends lost 0 bases and 1 base respectively, with 7 bases between them. Germline CDR1 is SGHRS and CDR2 is YFSETQ. In DNA, the CDR3 is TGCGCCAGCAGCTTGGGACGGACGAACACTGAAGCTTTCTTT. Protein: CASSLGRTNTEAFF.

This chain joins TRBV6-6 and TRBJ1-3; 9 bases are shared with TRBD1. With V trimmed by 6 bases and J by 3 bases, 9 bases remained unmatched. Germline V gene data show CDR1 as MNHNY and CDR2 as SVGAGI (reference sequence). The CDR3 spans 16 residues. The chain's CDR3 is CASSRLLGQGGNTIYF. CDR3 sequence (DNA): TGTGCCAGCAGCCGTCTTCTGGGACAGGGTGGAAACACCATATATTTT.

This clone has a single count. CDR3 sequence: CASSQDPAAWGIAFF. The CDR3 bases are TGTGCCAGCAGCCAAGATCCGGCAGCTTGGGGAATAGCTTTCTTT. This chain links TRBV3-1 (or the pseudogene TRBV3-2) with TRBJ1-1; no definite D call. V was shortened by 0 bases and J by 10 bases, with 18 bases between the two germline ends. CDR1 is LGHDT, CDR2 YNNKEL, per germline (reference sequence). CDR3 size: 15 residues.

This chain joins TRBV6-5 and TRBJ2-1; 12 bases are a match to TRBD2. This CDR3 has 16 amino acids. Germline V gene data show CDR1 as MNHEY and CDR2 as SVGAGI. The junction had 6 bases not matched to a gene; V was cut back by 4 bases and J by 5 bases. The CDR3 loop reads CASSFRPSGGDNEQFF. CDR3 bases: TGTGCCAGCAGTTTCCGTCCTAGCGGGGGGGACAATGAGCAGTTCTTC.

This sequence joins TRBV9 and TRBJ1-3; 7 nucleotides line up with TRBD1. The CDR3 runs 16 residues. The V gene end was trimmed by 2 bases and the J gene end by 2 bases; junction bases not matched to a gene: 7. Germline assignment: CDR1 SGDLS and CDR2 YYNGEE. DNA for the CDR3: TGTGCCAGCAGCGTCCTACAGGGGTCGGCTGGAAACACCATATATTTT. This translates into CASSVLQGSAGNTIYF.

This rearrangement joins TRBV11-3 to TRBJ1-4; weak D call: TRBD1 (6 bases). Trimming pared 3 bases from V and 0 bases from J, leaving 11 bases between. Per the germline V gene, CDR1 is SGHNT and CDR2 is YENEEA. The CDR3 totals 16 residues. The CDR3 DNA is TGTGCCAGCAGCTTTCAGGGGACTGCAACTAATGAAAAACTGTTTTTT. This codes for CASSFQGTATNEKLFF.

The chain's CDR3 is CASSSSGGIAYNEQFF. CDR3 sequence (DNA): TGTGCCAGCAGCTCTAGCGGGGGGATCGCCTACAATGAGCAGTTCTTC. The chain is built from TRBV7-3 and TRBJ2-1; TRBD2 aligns across 11 bases. The V gene end was trimmed by 4 bases and the J gene end by 2 bases; junction bases not matched to a gene: 4. Germline V gene data show CDR1 as SGHTA and CDR2 as FQGTGA. The CDR3 is made up of 16 amino acids.

The rearrangement joins TRBV19 to TRBJ2-7; tentative D call: TRBD1 (6 bases). The CDR3 sequence is 14 residues long. V was shortened by 3 bases and J by 2 bases, with 11 bases between the two germline ends. Germline-derived CDR1 and CDR2 are LNHDA and SQIVND (reference sequence). CDR3 bases: TGTGCCAGTAGTATGGGCCAGGGGCCCTACGAGCAGTACTTC. It translates to CASSMGQGPYEQYF.

V and J are TRBV2 and TRBJ1-1; D unresolved. CDR3 length: 13 amino acids. The ends were cut back, 5 bases at V and 1 base at J, with 8 bases in the middle. CDR1 SNHLY and CDR2 FYNNEI come from the germline V gene. Here the CDR3 reads CASSKGSNTEAFF. In DNA form, the CDR3 reads TGTGCCAGCAGTAAGGGTTCGAACACTGAAGCTTTCTTT. Full variable domain (remainder filled in from reference TRBV2 and TRBJ1-1): EPEVTQTPSHQVTQMGQEVILRCVPISNHLYFYWYRQILGQKVEFLVSFYNNEISEKSEIFDDQFSVERPDGSNFTLKIRSTKLEDSAMYFCASSKGSNTEAFFGQGTRLTVV.

This rearrangement joins TRBV3-1 (or the pseudogene TRBV3-2) to TRBJ1-4, with no clear D. V lost 4 bases and J lost 3, with 15 bases in between. The germline gives CDR1 LGHDT, CDR2 YNNKEL (reference sequence). The CDR3 loop spans 16 amino acids. As DNA, the CDR3 is TGTGCCAGCAGCCCCCCCGTAGGGTCGCCTAATGAAAAACTGTTTTTT. It encodes CASSPPVGSPNEKLFF.

The chain links TRBV29-1 to TRBJ1-4, with D possibly matching TRBD1 (6 bases). The CDR3 is 13 amino acids. Trimming removed 4 bases at V and 4 bases at J, with 10 bases between. Germline loops: CDR1 SQVTM, CDR2 ANQGSEA. CDR3 sequence: CSVGGGFNEKLFF. The CDR3 coding sequence is TGCAGCGTTGGGGGGGGCTTTAATGAAAAACTGTTTTTT.

The chain carries TRBV5-4 and TRBJ2-5; the D gene is possibly TRBD2 (6 bases). The CDR3 is 16 amino acids. The V end lost 2 bases, the J end lost 0 bases, and 14 bases lay between the germline ends. The V gene's germline CDR1 is SGHNT and CDR2 YYREEE (reference sequence). The CDR3: CASSFIAGSNQETQYF. In nucleotides, the CDR3 is TGTGCCAGCAGCTTCATTGCCGGGAGCAACCAAGAGACCCAGTACTTC.

Written as DNA, the CDR3 is TGTGCCAGCAGCTTAGCCCTGGGGGAGAACACTGAAGCTTTCTTT. Translated, it gives CASSLALGENTEAFF. V gene TRBV11-2 combines with J gene TRBJ1-1; weak D call: TRBD1 (5 bases). The CDR3 contains 15 residues. Trimming took off 1 base at V and 1 base at J, with 10 bases between the two ends. Germline V gene lookup returns CDR1 SGHAT and CDR2 FQNNGV.

The chain couples TRBV9 to TRBJ2-5; 12 bases map to TRBD1. The CDR3 is made up of 16 amino acids. V dropped 3 bases and J dropped 5; count of bases not matched to a gene: 8. Germline CDR1 and CDR2: SGDLS and YYNGEE. CDR3 amino acids: CASSGSGTGGWETQYF. The CDR3 nucleotides are TGTGCCAGCAGCGGATCCGGGACAGGGGGCTGGGAGACCCAGTACTTC.